These 6 T cell receptor beta chains share one sample of origin, sequenced in a study of T cell responses to AZD1222 COVID-19 vaccine. Clones were sequenced by immunoSEQ multiplex PCR, and TCRdb holds only the in-frame ones, with some missing. The data show about 150,000 clones, 65% to 90% seen once. Sample: peripheral blood, taken 28 days after the second dose of the MenACWY control vaccine. The receptors shown here come from an adult who received the MenACWY meningococcal vaccine as a control.

The chain links TRBV12-3 or TRBV12-4 to TRBJ1-2; D gene unclear. Trimming removed 4 bases from V and 9 bases from J, with 15 bases in between. The CDR3 has 13 amino acids. CDR3 sequence reads: CASSSPVRWSYTF. In DNA, the CDR3 is TGTGCCAGCAGTTCCCCGGTCCGATGGAGCTACACCTTC.

This chain uses TRBV6-2 or TRBV6-3 with TRBJ2-1, with D possibly matching TRBD2 (6 bases). The CDR3 is 16 residues long. Per germline, CDR1 MNHEY and CDR2 SVGEGT. V lost 2 bases and J 0 bases, leaving 11 bases between the germline ends. Here the CDR3 reads CASSYRSGVSYNEQFF. The CDR3 coding sequence is TGTGCCAGCAGTTACAGGTCGGGGGTCTCCTACAATGAGCAGTTCTTC.

The chain employs TRBV6-6 and TRBJ1-2; D is ambiguous. The CDR3 has 11 amino acids. Germline values: CDR1 MNHNY, CDR2 SVGAGI (reference sequence). V was trimmed by 6 bases and J by 10 bases, leaving 12 bases between them. The CDR3 loop reads CASSRDSAYTF. The CDR3 DNA follows: TGTGCCAGCAGCCGGGATAGTGCCTACACCTTC.

The V gene is TRBV18, the J gene TRBJ2-7; D is possibly TRBD1 or TRBD2 (6 bases each). CDR3 length: 15 residues. The germline gives CDR1 KGHSH, CDR2 LQKENI. The germline V and J ends were trimmed by 6 bases and 2 bases, with 17 bases remaining between them. The CDR3 loop is CASSGEGGLTYEQYV. CDR3 DNA sequence: TGTGCCAGCTCGGGCGAAGGGGGGCTTACCTACGAGCAGTACGTC.

The chain joins TRBV12-5 to TRBJ2-6, with D maybe TRBD1 (6 bases). V lost 2 bases to trimming and J lost 2 bases, with 25 bases between them. This CDR3 contains 21 residues. Germline V gives CDR1 LGHNT, CDR2 FRNRAP. The CDR3 DNA sequence: TGTGCTAGTGGTTTGTCCCTACCGGGACACCGTTCGACGGCTGGGGCCAACGTCCTGACTTTC. Its translation: CASGLSLPGHRSTAGANVLTF.

This chain connects TRBV11-3 to TRBJ2-3, with D unresolved. Germline-derived CDR1 and CDR2 are SGHNT and YENEEA. CDR3 size: 14 residues. Trimming removed 3 bases at V and 3 bases at J, with 10 bases between. The CDR3: CASSFGALTDTQYF. CDR3 sequence (DNA): TGTGCCAGCAGCTTTGGCGCGCTGACAGATACGCAGTATTTT. The whole variable domain, remainder taken from reference TRBV11-3 and TRBJ2-3, is EAGVVQSPRYKIIEKKQPVAFWCNPISGHNTLYWYLQNLGQGPELLIRYENEEAVDDSQLPKDRFSAERLKGVDSTLKIQPAELGDSAVYLCASSFGALTDTQYFGPGTRLTVL.